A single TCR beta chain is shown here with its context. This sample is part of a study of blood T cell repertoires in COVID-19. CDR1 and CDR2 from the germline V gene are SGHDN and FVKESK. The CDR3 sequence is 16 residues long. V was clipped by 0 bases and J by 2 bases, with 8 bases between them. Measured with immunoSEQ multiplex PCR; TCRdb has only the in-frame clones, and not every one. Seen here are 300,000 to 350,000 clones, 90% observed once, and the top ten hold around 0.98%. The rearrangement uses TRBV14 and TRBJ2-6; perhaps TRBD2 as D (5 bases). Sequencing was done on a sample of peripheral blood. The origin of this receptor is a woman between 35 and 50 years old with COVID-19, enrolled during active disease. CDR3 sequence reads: CASSQDTGTGANVLTF. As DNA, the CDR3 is TGTGCCAGCAGCCAAGATACGGGGACTGGGGCCAACGTCCTGACTTTC.